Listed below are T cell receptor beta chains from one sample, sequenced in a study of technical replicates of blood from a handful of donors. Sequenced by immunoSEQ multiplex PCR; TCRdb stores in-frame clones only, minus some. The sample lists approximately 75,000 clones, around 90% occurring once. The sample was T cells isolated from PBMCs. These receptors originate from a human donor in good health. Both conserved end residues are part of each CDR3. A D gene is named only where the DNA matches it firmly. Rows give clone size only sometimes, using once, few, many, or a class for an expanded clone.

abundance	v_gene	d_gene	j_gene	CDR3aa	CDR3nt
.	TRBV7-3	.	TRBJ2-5	CASSSGGGAQETQYF	TGTGCCAGCAGCTCTGGAGGAGGAGCCCAAGAGACCCAGTACTTC
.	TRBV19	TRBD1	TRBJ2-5	CASGQGLQETQYF	TGTGCCAGCGGACAGGGGTTGCAAGAGACCCAGTACTTC
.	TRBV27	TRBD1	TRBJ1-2	CASSPHGTGIHYGYTF	TGTGCCAGCAGTCCTCACGGGACAGGGATACACTATGGCTACACCTTC
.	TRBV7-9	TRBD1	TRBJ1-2	CASSPTGGTGYTF	TGTGCCAGCAGCCCCACAGGGGGAACTGGCTACACCTTC
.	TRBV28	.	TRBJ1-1	CASSPLFGQGGTEAFF	TGTGCCAGCAGCCCCCTCTTCGGGCAGGGAGGGACTGAAGCTTTCTTT
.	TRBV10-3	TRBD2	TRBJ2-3	CAISPPGTINTQYF	TGTGCCATCAGTCCCCCCGGGACTATCAATACGCAGTATTTT
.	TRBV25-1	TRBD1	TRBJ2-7	CASSESQDRRYEQYF	TGTGCCAGCAGTGAATCACAGGACAGGCGTTACGAGCAGTACTTC
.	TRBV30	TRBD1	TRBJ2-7	CAWSDRDRGLYEQYF	TGTGCCTGGAGCGACCGGGACAGGGGGCTCTACGAGCAGTACTTC
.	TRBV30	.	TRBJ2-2	CAWSPSPGELFF	TGTGCCTGGAGTCCTAGCCCCGGGGAGCTGTTTTTT
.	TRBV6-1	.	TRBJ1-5	CASTFGHGNQPQHF	TGTGCCAGCACTTTCGGTCATGGCAATCAGCCCCAGCATTTT
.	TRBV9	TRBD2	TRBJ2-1	CASSEREGRNEQFF	TGTGCCAGCAGCGAGCGGGAGGGTCGCAATGAGCAGTTCTTC
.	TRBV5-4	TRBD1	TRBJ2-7	CASSWYGQGAPPEQYF	TGTGCCAGCAGCTGGTACGGGCAGGGGGCGCCCCCCGAGCAGTACTTC
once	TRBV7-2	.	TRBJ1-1	CASSLTGNTEAFF	TGTGCCAGCAGCTTAACAGGTAACACTGAAGCTTTCTTT
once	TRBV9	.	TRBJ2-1	CASSVGSVRNNEQFF	TGTGCCAGCAGCGTAGGTTCAGTCAGAAACAATGAGCAGTTCTTC